This TCR beta chain was found in a study of CD8+CD57+ T cells in acquired aplastic anemia. Overall study: Sorted CD4+ and CD8+ cell DNA averaged roughly 3.2 ug.

CDR1 is SGHRS and CDR2 is YFSETQ in the germline V gene. This CDR3 has 14 residues. The TCR beta profiling, which covered VDJ combination and CDR3 sequence, was carried out using genomic DNA as the template. Each CDR3 protein gets one entry after TCRdb re-called the reads with MiXCR. The repertoire holds approximately 150,000 distinct CDR3 sequences, with roughly two thirds as singletons. Study-wide results and caveats: In common between the patients and the controls were around 29 CD8+ CDR3 sequences.

Before being chosen for sequencing, patients had shown CD8+CD57+ cell expansion by flow cytometry. At the time of blood sampling, patients had not yet received any therapy. Regarding this clonotype: Its specificity is unknown. The germline gene is not matched at one end of the junction; a read error may be the cause.

The rearrangement uses TRBV5-1 and TRBJ2-1; D is ambiguous. This TCR was sampled from a human donor with aplastic anemia. Sequencing input: sorted CD4+, CD8+, or CD8+CD57+ T cells (not recorded which) from PBMCs. CDR3 nucleotide sequence: TGCGCCGGCAGCTTGCTAGTGGGTGCCGATGAGCAGTTCTTC. Protein: CAGSLLVGADEQFF.